Listed below are T cell receptor beta chains from one sample, sequenced in a study of CD8 T cells in ankylosing spondylitis. TCRdb recomputed calls from the 5' RACE reads with MiXCR, one row per CDR3 protein. The profile shows about 450,000 distinct CDR3 sequences, 25% to 30% of them singletons. The sample comprised blood, either unsorted or a sorted T cell fraction (not recorded which). The receptors were sampled from a male donor with ankylosing spondylitis. CDR3s include the opening cysteine and the closing phenylalanine or tryptophan. A D gene is named only where the DNA matches it firmly. Clone size, where shown, is once, few, many, or a class for clones that have expanded.

>-|few|14|TRBJ1-2|TRBV3-1
CASSQVGPQYGYTF
TGTGCCAGCAGCCAAGTTGGTCCTCAGTATGGCTACACCTTC
>-|few|14|TRBJ2-1|TRBV7-2
CASSLARLLNEQFF
TGTGCCAGCAGCTTAGCGCGGCTGCTAAATGAGCAGTTCTTC
>TRBD1|-|16|TRBJ1-1|TRBV27
CASSPGQGQANTEAFF
TGTGCCAGCAGTCCCGGACAGGGCCAGGCGAACACTGAAGCTTTCTTT
>-|few|14|TRBJ2-1|TRBV20-1
CSAPDLSSYNEQFF
TGCAGTGCTCCGGACTTGAGCTCCTACAATGAGCAGTTCTTC
>-|few|16|TRBJ2-7|TRBV5-1
CASSLGHIPGSYEQYF
TGCGCCAGCAGCTTGGGTCACATCCCCGGATCCTACGAGCAGTACTTC
>-|-|11|TRBJ2-7|TRBV12-3/TRBV12-4
CASSSEVEQYF
TGTGCCAGCAGTTCAGAGGTGGAGCAGTACTTC
>-|few|13|TRBJ2-1|TRBV20-1
CSAGGTAYNEQFF
TGCAGTGCTGGGGGGACAGCTTACAATGAGCAGTTCTTC
>-|few|17|TRBJ1-3|TRBV5-1
CASSLGRERSSGNTIYF
TGCGCCAGCAGCTTGGGACGTGAAAGGAGCTCTGGAAACACCATATATTTT
>-|-|13|TRBJ2-1|TRBV7-2
CASSLRPANEQFF
TGTGCCAGCAGCTTACGGCCGGCCAATGAGCAGTTCTTC
>-|-|15|TRBJ1-3|TRBV12-3/TRBV12-4
CASSLWGAPGNTIYF
TGTGCCAGCAGTTTATGGGGGGCGCCGGGAAACACCATATATTTT
>TRBD1|-|14|TRBJ2-1|TRBV20-1
CSARDPSTGVEQFF
TGCAGTGCTAGAGATCCTTCGACAGGGGTTGAGCAGTTCTTC
>-|-|15|TRBJ2-1|TRBV3-1
CASSQDFRDGGEQFF
TGTGCCAGCAGCCAAGATTTTCGGGATGGGGGTGAGCAGTTCTTC
>-|few|16|TRBJ2-2|TRBV10-2
CASSGSEGPNTGELFF
TGCGCCAGCAGTGGAAGTGAGGGACCGAACACCGGGGAGCTGTTTTTT
>-|few|17|TRBJ2-2|TRBV12-3/TRBV12-4
CASTDGPRTWGTGELFF
TGTGCCAGCACAGACGGCCCCCGGACCTGGGGGACCGGGGAGCTGTTTTTT
>TRBD1|-|14|TRBJ2-7|TRBV4-2
CASSPGQGLHEQYF
TGTGCCAGCAGCCCCGGACAGGGTTTACACGAGCAGTACTTC
>TRBD1|once|21|TRBJ1-2|TRBV20-1
CSATSWMGQGAVRRFNYGYTF
TGCAGTGCCACGTCTTGGATGGGACAGGGGGCCGTAAGACGCTTTAACTATGGCTACACCTTC
>TRBD2|-|14|TRBJ2-1|TRBV20-1
CSAREAGAYNEQFF
TGCAGTGCTAGAGAAGCGGGAGCCTACAATGAGCAGTTCTTC
>-|-|15|TRBJ2-7|TRBV27
CATSRRGTHLYEQYF
TGTGCCACCTCACGACGGGGGACCCACCTCTACGAGCAGTACTTC
>TRBD2|-|15|TRBJ2-1|TRBV10-3
CAISALAGQYNEQFF
TGTGCCATCAGTGCTCTAGCGGGACAATACAATGAGCAGTTCTTC
>-|few|13|TRBJ2-7|TRBV20-1
CSAMGPTFYEQYF
TGCAGTGCTATGGGACCCACCTTCTACGAGCAGTACTTC
>-|-|15|TRBJ1-2|TRBV3-1
CASSQDLGIGAGYTF
TGTGCCAGCAGCCAAGATCTGGGTATAGGAGCTGGCTACACCTTC
>-|-|15|TRBJ2-1|TRBV5-1
CASSLAAGRNTEQFF
TGCGCCAGCAGCTTGGCGGCGGGAAGGAACACTGAGCAGTTCTTC
>-|-|15|TRBJ1-5|TRBV20-1
CSARRRGAGNQPQHF
TGCAGTGCTAGACGCCGGGGCGCGGGCAATCAGCCCCAGCATTTT
>-|-|15|TRBJ2-7|TRBV20-1
CSAAVNVGFGYEQYF
TGCAGTGCTGCGGTGAATGTGGGGTTTGGGTACGAGCAGTACTTC
>-|few|15|TRBJ2-3|TRBV7-2
CASRHLGPLTDTQYF
TGTGCCAGCAGGCATCTAGGCCCTTTAACAGATACGCAGTATTTT
>TRBD1|few|15|TRBJ2-2|TRBV27
CASSNRTGVTGELFF
TGTGCCAGCAGTAACCGGACAGGGGTTACCGGGGAGCTGTTTTTT
>-|few|15|TRBJ1-4|TRBV20-1
CSARGGTPDGEKLFF
TGCAGTGCTAGAGGCGGGACCCCGGATGGTGAAAAACTGTTTTTT
>TRBD1|-|15|TRBJ2-7|TRBV20-1
CSARLTRTGRYEQYF
TGCAGTGCCCGTCTTACTAGGACAGGGAGGTACGAGCAGTACTTC
>TRBD1|-|15|TRBJ1-2|TRBV6-1
CASSAPGQSNYGYTF
TGTGCCAGCAGTGCCCCGGGACAGTCTAACTATGGCTACACCTTC
>-|-|15|TRBJ1-1|TRBV25-1
CASSEYQGKGGKAFF
TGTGCCAGCAGTGAATATCAGGGAAAAGGGGGTAAAGCTTTCTTT
>-|few|13|TRBJ2-1|TRBV5-1
CASSFLGSNEQFF
TGCGCCAGCAGCTTCCTAGGATCCAATGAGCAGTTCTTC
>-|-|12|TRBJ1-2|TRBV20-1
CSARVAGTLGTF
TGCAGTGCTAGAGTCGCCGGGACACTCGGCACCTTC
>-|-|11|TRBJ2-1|TRBV20-1
CSATRWEEAFF
TGCAGTGCTACGCGGTGGGAGGAGGCGTTCTTC
>TRBD2|-|13|TRBJ2-1|TRBV29-1
CSVTSGRVNEQFF
TGCAGCGTGACTAGCGGGAGGGTCAATGAGCAGTTCTTC
>-|few|14|TRBJ2-2|TRBV6-1
CASSEMGLTGELFF
TGTGCCAGCAGTGAAATGGGGCTCACCGGGGAGCTGTTTTTT
>-|few|16|TRBJ2-1|TRBV5-1
CASSLEPPLEYNEQFF
TGCGCCAGCAGCTTGGAGCCTCCCTTAGAATACAATGAGCAGTTCTTC
>-|-|16|TRBJ2-1|TRBV9
CASSEGGETLVNEQFF
TGTGCCAGCAGCGAGGGGGGCGAGACTTTGGTCAATGAGCAGTTCTTC